Here is one T cell receptor beta chain with its context. Some clones are missing from TCRdb's copy, which holds only in-frame ones; the method was immunoSEQ multiplex PCR. The repertoire includes 150,000 or so clones, about 94% of them detected once, and 4.1% sits in the top ten. This entry belongs to a study of control samples from healthy donors and cancer patients. Trimming took 0 bases from V and 5 from J, leaving 14 bases between them. The CDR3 is made up of 15 amino acids. Germline CDR1 SGHRS, CDR2 YFSETQ. The sequence was obtained from a woman aged 55-70 years in good health. The chain couples TRBV5-1 to TRBJ2-5; D may correspond to TRBD1 or TRBD2 (5 bases each). Sample: blood. The DNA for the CDR3 is TGCGCCAGCAGCTTGGGAGGGGCACCATTCGAGACCCAGTACTTC. It translates to CASSLGGAPFETQYF.